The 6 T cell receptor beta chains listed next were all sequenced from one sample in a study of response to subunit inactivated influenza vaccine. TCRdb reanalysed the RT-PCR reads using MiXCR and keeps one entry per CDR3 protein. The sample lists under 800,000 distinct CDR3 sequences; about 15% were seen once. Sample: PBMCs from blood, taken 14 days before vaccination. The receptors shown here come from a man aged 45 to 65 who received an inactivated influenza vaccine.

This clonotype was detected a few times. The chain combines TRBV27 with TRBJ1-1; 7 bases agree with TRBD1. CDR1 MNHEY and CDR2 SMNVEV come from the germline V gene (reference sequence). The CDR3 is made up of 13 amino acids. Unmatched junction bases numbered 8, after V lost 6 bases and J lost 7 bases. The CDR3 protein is CASRSTGVVEAFF. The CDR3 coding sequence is TGTGCCAGCAGAAGCACAGGGGTTGTTGAAGCTTTCTTT.

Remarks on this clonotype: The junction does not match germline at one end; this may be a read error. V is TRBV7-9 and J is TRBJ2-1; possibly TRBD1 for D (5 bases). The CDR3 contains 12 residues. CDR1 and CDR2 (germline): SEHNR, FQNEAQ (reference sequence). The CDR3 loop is CASGFQGNEQFF. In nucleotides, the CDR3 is TGTGCCAGCGGCTTCCAGGGCAATGAGCAGTTCTTC.

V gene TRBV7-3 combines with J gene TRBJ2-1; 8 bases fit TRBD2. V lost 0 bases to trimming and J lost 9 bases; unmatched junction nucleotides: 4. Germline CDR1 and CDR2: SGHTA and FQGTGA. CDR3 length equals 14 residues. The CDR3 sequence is CASSLTSGSAEQFF. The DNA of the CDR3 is TGTGCCAGCAGCTTAACCAGCGGGAGCGCTGAGCAGTTCTTC.

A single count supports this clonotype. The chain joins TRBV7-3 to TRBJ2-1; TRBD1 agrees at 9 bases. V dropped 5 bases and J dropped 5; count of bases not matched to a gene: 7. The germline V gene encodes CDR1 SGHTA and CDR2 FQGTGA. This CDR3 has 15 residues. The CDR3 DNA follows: TGTGCCAGCAGCGGCGGGACAGGGAAGAACAATGAGCAGTTCTTC. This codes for CASSGGTGKNNEQFF.

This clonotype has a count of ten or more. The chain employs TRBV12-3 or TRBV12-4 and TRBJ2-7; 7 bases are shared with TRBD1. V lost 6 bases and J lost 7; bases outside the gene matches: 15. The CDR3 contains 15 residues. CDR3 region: CASSVRARGSGEQYF. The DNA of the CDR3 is TGTGCCAGCAGCGTAAGGGCCAGGGGGTCGGGGGAGCAGTACTTC.

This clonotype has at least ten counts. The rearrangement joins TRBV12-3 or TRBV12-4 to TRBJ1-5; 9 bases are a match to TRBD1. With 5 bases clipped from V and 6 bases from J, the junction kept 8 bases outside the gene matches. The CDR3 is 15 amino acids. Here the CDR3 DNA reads TGTGCCAGCAGTCGACAGGGGGTTATACGTCAGCCCCAGCATTTT. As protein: CASSRQGVIRQPQHF.